These T cell receptor beta chains were read from a single sample in a study of T cells after yellow fever vaccination. TCRdb re-derived calls from the 5' RACE reads in MiXCR, one entry per CDR3 protein. The data hold around 160,000 distinct CDR3 sequences, with more than 5.5% observed a single time. The specimen was CD4+ T cells sorted from PBMCs, collected less than 6 days after the first yellow fever vaccination. The receptor set was obtained from a man in his late teens or twenties who received the YFV17D yellow fever vaccine. Both conserved end residues are part of each CDR3. D genes are given only for firm matches. Only part of the rows carry a size: once, few, many, or a class if the clone is expanded.

d_call j_call clone_size v_call cdr3_nt cdr3_aa
. TRBJ2-5 many TRBV5-1 TGCGCCAGCAGCTCAAGCCAAGAGACCCAGTACTTC CASSSSQETQYF
. TRBJ2-1 many TRBV19 TGTGCCAGTAGACAGGGCAATTTAGCCTACAATGAGCAGTTCTTC CASRQGNLAYNEQFF
. TRBJ1-3 few TRBV20-1 TGCAGTGCTAGAGGCTGGGGGGGGCACTCTGGAAACACCATATATTTT CSARGWGGHSGNTIYF
TRBD1 TRBJ1-5 few TRBV2 TGTGCCAGCAGTGTGGACAGGGAGCGTCAGCCCCAGCATTTT CASSVDRERQPQHF
. TRBJ1-2 few TRBV18 TGTGCCAGCTCACCAGTACAGGGATATGGCTACACCTTC CASSPVQGYGYTF
. TRBJ1-2 many TRBV7-2 TGTGCCAGCAGCTTAGTGACGGCACCCTATGGCTACACCTTC CASSLVTAPYGYTF
. TRBJ1-2 . TRBV20-1 TGCAGTGCTAGTACGACCTACAGGGACGGCTACACCTTC CSASTTYRDGYTF
. TRBJ2-3 many TRBV7-9 TGTGCCAGCAGCCCCCTTGGGGCAGATACGCAGTATTTT CASSPLGADTQYF
. TRBJ1-1 many TRBV7-6 TGTGCCAGCAGCGTACAAACAGGGACCGAAGCTTTCTTT CASSVQTGTEAFF
. TRBJ2-3 few TRBV2 TGTGCCAGCAACCGACAGACAGATACGCAGTATTTT CASNRQTDTQYF
. TRBJ1-3 many TRBV7-2 TGTGCCAGCAGCTTACGCGGTGGAACTGGAAACACCATATATTTT CASSLRGGTGNTIYF
. TRBJ1-4 few TRBV5-1 TGCGCCAGCAGCTTGGAGACTGGAAAAGATGAAAAACTGTTTTTT CASSLETGKDEKLFF
TRBD1 TRBJ2-3 . TRBV30 TGTGCCTGGCAGGGGGCCAGCACAGATACGCAGTATTTT CAWQGASTDTQYF
TRBD1 TRBJ1-2 many TRBV15 TGTGCCACCAGCAGAGAAACCAGGGGGAATGGCTACACCTTC CATSRETRGNGYTF
. TRBJ1-1 many TRBV20-1 TGCAGTGCTAAGGAGCTTGGGCGGCTGAACACTGAAGCTTTCTTT CSAKELGRLNTEAFF
TRBD2 TRBJ2-3 . TRBV5-1 TGCGCCAGCAGCGATGGGACTAGCGGGGGGGATGTGGTCGGCACAGATACGCAGTATTTT CASSDGTSGGDVVGTDTQYF
. TRBJ2-1 many TRBV7-2 TGTGCCAGCAGCCTCGAGTCCTCCTACAATGAGCAGTTCTTC CASSLESSYNEQFF
TRBD1 TRBJ2-7 few TRBV28 TGTGCCAGCAGGGTAGGGACAGGGCTGTACGAGCAGTACTTC CASRVGTGLYEQYF
. TRBJ2-1 many TRBV6-4 TGTGCCAGCAGTGACGGGGCTAGCTCGTACCAAGAGACCCAGTTCTTC CASSDGASSYQETQFF
TRBD2 TRBJ2-5 . TRBV2 TGTGCCAGCAGTGAAGAGCGGGGGAGTATGCAAGAGACCCAGTACTTC CASSEERGSMQETQYF
. TRBJ2-5 . TRBV5-1 TGCGCCAGCAGGTTCTCGATTGGGGAGACCCAGTACTTC CASRFSIGETQYF
. TRBJ1-1 few TRBV6-5 TGTGCCAGCAGTTATAAGGGGGTGAACACTGAAGCTTTCTTT CASSYKGVNTEAFF
. TRBJ1-1 many TRBV18 TGTGCCAGCTCAGACCAGGCGAACACTGAAGCTTTCTTT CASSDQANTEAFF
TRBD1 TRBJ1-1 few TRBV20-1 TGCAGTGCTAGCGCGCCGGGACAGGGATACACTGAAGCTTTCTTT CSASAPGQGYTEAFF
. TRBJ2-1 medium-sized TRBV7-2 TGTGCCAGCAGCTCCAACTCCTACAATGAGCAGTTCTTC CASSSNSYNEQFF
. TRBJ1-4 . TRBV4-2 TGTGCCAGCAGCCAAGAACCGGGACGGACGAATGAAAAACTGTTTTTT CASSQEPGRTNEKLFF
. TRBJ1-6 many TRBV7-8 TGTGCCAGCAGCTCTACCGGGCGGCGATCACCCCTCCACTTT CASSSTGRRSPLHF
TRBD2 TRBJ2-1 few TRBV7-2 TGTGCCAGCAGCTTACGAGCGGGGGGGAATGAGCAGTTCTTC CASSLRAGGNEQFF
. TRBJ1-4 few TRBV7-9 TGTGCCAGCAGCTTAAACCCCCGGTCTAATGAAAAACTGTTTTTT CASSLNPRSNEKLFF
TRBD1 TRBJ1-5 many TRBV2 TGTGCCAGCAGTGGGTTCGGACAGGGAGAGGTAAACAATCAGCCCCAGCATTTT CASSGFGQGEVNNQPQHF
. TRBJ1-5 . TRBV19 TGTGCCAGTAGTGGGGATTCAGAGTCCAATCCCCGTTATAGCAATCAGCCCCAGCATTTT CASSGDSESNPRYSNQPQHF
. TRBJ1-1 . TRBV27 TGTGCCAGCAGTCCAAACCCCGACCCGAACACTGAAGCTTTCTTT CASSPNPDPNTEAFF
. TRBJ2-1 few TRBV15 TGTGCCACACGGCGGGTACTAGGGGCGCAGTTCTTC CATRRVLGAQFF
. TRBJ2-3 many TRBV6-6 TGTGCCAGCAACCCCTCTACAGATACGCAGTATTTT CASNPSTDTQYF
. TRBJ2-2 . TRBV6-2/TRBV6-3 TGTGCCAGCAGCCCCCGCGATGTTCAGAAAGACACCGGGGAGCTGTTTTTT CASSPRDVQKDTGELFF
. TRBJ2-5 . TRBV7-3 TGTGCCAGCAGCCCGTCGGGAGGCGGGGGCACCCAGTACTTC CASSPSGGGGTQYF
. TRBJ2-5 many TRBV30 TGTGCCTGGAGTGTAGGCGTGCAAGAGACCCAGTACTTC CAWSVGVQETQYF
TRBD2 TRBJ2-5 many TRBV15 TGTGCCACCAGCAGAGGTGGGACTAGCGGGGAGACCCAGTACTTC CATSRGGTSGETQYF
TRBD1 TRBJ2-5 many TRBV29-1 TGCAGCGTAACGACAGGGGGCACCCAAGAGACCCAGTACTTC CSVTTGGTQETQYF
. TRBJ1-2 . TRBV20-1 TGCAGTGCTAGGGGGGGAGCTTATGGCTACACCTTC CSARGGAYGYTF
TRBD1 TRBJ2-1 many TRBV28 TGTGCCAGCAGCCCCACCCTAGGGACAGGGGAGTTCTTC CASSPTLGTGEFF
. TRBJ1-2 few TRBV5-4 TGTGCCAGCAGCTCGGCATTTTCTCGGGTCTACACCTTC CASSSAFSRVYTF
. TRBJ1-1 many TRBV5-1 TGCGCCAGCAGGAAGGACAGGAACACTGAAGCTTTCTTT CASRKDRNTEAFF
. TRBJ1-1 . TRBV9 TGTGCCAGCAGCGTTGGTCCGGGACAGAACACTGAAGCTTTCTTT CASSVGPGQNTEAFF
. TRBJ1-3 . TRBV29-1 TGCAGCGTTGTCGTCTCTGGAAACACCATATATTTT CSVVVSGNTIYF
TRBD2 TRBJ2-1 many TRBV7-3 TGTGCCAGCAGCTTCCTTAGCGGGGCCTCCTACAATGAGCAGTTCTTC CASSFLSGASYNEQFF
. TRBJ1-3 few TRBV20-1 TGCAGTGCCCAGGGGCAGAGTGGAAACACCATATATTTT CSAQGQSGNTIYF
. TRBJ2-7 . TRBV6-5 TGTGCCAGCACTGGAACCTACGAGCAGTACTTC CASTGTYEQYF
. TRBJ2-1 many TRBV16 TGTGCCAGCAGCCAATTTCAGCAGCAGTTCTTC CASSQFQQQFF
TRBD2 TRBJ2-1 many TRBV5-1 TGCGCCAGCAGCCCGAGGGCTAGCGGGCGATACAATGAGCAGTTCTTC CASSPRASGRYNEQFF
. TRBJ2-3 many TRBV5-1 TGCGCCAGCTCACTAATGGATACGCAGTATTTT CASSLMDTQYF
. TRBJ2-1 many TRBV11-2 TGTGCCAGCACCCGGACTGGGGGCAATGAGCAGTTCTTC CASTRTGGNEQFF
. TRBJ2-4 many TRBV29-1 TGCAGCGCAGAGGCGTCAGGGCGCATTCAGTACTTC CSAEASGRIQYF
. TRBJ2-1 . TRBV4-1 TGCGCCAGCAGCCAGGCAGGATCCTACAATGAGCAGTTCTTC CASSQAGSYNEQFF
TRBD1 TRBJ1-5 many TRBV4-2 TGTGCCAGCAGCCCGGGACAGGGGGCTGTACAGCCCCAGCATTTT CASSPGQGAVQPQHF
. TRBJ1-1 . TRBV2 TGTACCAGCAGAGAAAACAGGAACACTGAAGCTTTCTTT CTSRENRNTEAFF
. TRBJ2-7 few TRBV19 TGTGCCACTACGGACAACTACGAGCAGTACTTC CATTDNYEQYF
TRBD1 TRBJ2-1 . TRBV5-4 TGTGCCAGCAGCAAACCCGGGACAGGGGCTACTAATGAGCAGTTCTTC CASSKPGTGATNEQFF
TRBD2 TRBJ2-7 . TRBV5-1 TGCGCCAGCAGCTTGGGGCTAGCGGGGATCAACGAGCAGTACTTC CASSLGLAGINEQYF
. TRBJ2-1 many TRBV11-2 TGTGCCAGCAGCTCCCCGATGGGCAGGTACAATGAGCAGTTCTTC CASSSPMGRYNEQFF